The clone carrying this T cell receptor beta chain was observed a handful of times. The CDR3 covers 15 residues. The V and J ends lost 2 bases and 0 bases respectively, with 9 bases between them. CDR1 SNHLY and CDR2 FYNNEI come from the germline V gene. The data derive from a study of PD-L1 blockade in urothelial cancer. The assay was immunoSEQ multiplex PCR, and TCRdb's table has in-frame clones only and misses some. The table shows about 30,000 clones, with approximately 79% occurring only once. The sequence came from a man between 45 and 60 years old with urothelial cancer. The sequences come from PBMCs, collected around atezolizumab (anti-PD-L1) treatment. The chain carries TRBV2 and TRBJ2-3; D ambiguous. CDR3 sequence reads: CASSETISSTDTQYF. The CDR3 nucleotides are TGTGCCAGCAGTGAAACTATTTCTAGCACAGATACGCAGTATTTT.